Below are 26 T cell receptor beta chains sequenced from a single sample in a study of blood T cell repertoires in COVID-19. Only in-frame clones appear in the TCRdb table, and some are missing; sequencing was by immunoSEQ multiplex PCR. The sample consists of 350,000 to 450,000 clones, more than 70% of them appearing once. Source material: peripheral blood. These receptors were taken from a man aged 40-55 years with acute or convalescent COVID-19.

This chain uses TRBV15 with TRBJ2-3, with D perhaps matching TRBD2 (6 bases). This CDR3 region has 16 residues. Between the trimmed V and J ends, which lost 0 bases and 2 bases, there was a span of 12 bases. From germline, CDR1 is LNHNV and CDR2 YYDKDF (reference sequence). The CDR3 region has the DNA TGTGCCACCAGCAGAGACGGGAGCCCTCTCACAGATACGCAGTATTTT. Amino acids: CATSRDGSPLTDTQYF.

The chain joins TRBV19 to TRBJ1-4; the D gene is possibly TRBD1 (6 bases). The germline V and J ends were trimmed by 2 bases and 0 bases, with 10 bases remaining between them. The CDR3 contains 16 residues. CDR1 LNHDA and CDR2 SQIVND come from the germline V gene (reference sequence). CDR3 nucleotides: TGTGCCAGTAGTATAAGGGGACACTCAACTAATGAAAAACTGTTTTTT. Translated: CASSIRGHSTNEKLFF.

This sequence joins TRBV27 and TRBJ2-7; 8 nucleotides match TRBD1. The germline CDR1 and CDR2 sequences are MNHEY and SMNVEV (reference sequence). This CDR3 contains 16 residues. Trimming took 5 bases from V and 2 from J; bases not matched to a gene: 11. The CDR3 DNA sequence: TGTGCCAGCAGTCGCGGTGTCGGACAGGGAACCTACGAGCAGTACTTC. Protein: CASSRGVGQGTYEQYF.

The chain links TRBV28 to TRBJ1-5; no clear D gene. In germline, CDR1 is MDHEN, CDR2 SYDVKM. V lost 5 bases and J 0 bases, leaving 14 bases between the germline ends. The length of the CDR3 is 16 residues. CDR3 in amino acids: CASSPLREISNQPQHF. CDR3 in DNA: TGTGCCAGCAGTCCCTTAAGGGAGATTAGCAATCAGCCCCAGCATTTT.

This chain joins TRBV19 and TRBJ2-1; 12 nucleotides match TRBD1. Germline V gene data show CDR1 as LNHDA and CDR2 as SQIVND (reference sequence). The CDR3 runs 15 residues. Germline trimming cut 4 bases from V and 5 bases from J; bases unmatched to any gene: 3. The DNA for the CDR3 is TGTGCCAGTAGTAAGGGACAGGGGGCTAACAATGAGCAGTTCTTC. Its protein is CASSKGQGANNEQFF.

The chain joins TRBV6-2 or TRBV6-3 to TRBJ1-1; a possible D gene is TRBD1 (6 bases). The CDR3 contains 16 residues. V was trimmed by 0 bases and J by 3 bases, leaving 14 bases between them. Germline CDR1 reads MNHEY; CDR2 reads SVGEGT. In DNA, the CDR3 is TGTGCCAGCAGTTACTCTGGCGGGGGCGGGGACACTGAAGCTTTCTTT. Translation: CASSYSGGGGDTEAFF.

V gene TRBV28 combines with J gene TRBJ1-5; TRBD1 matches 9 bases. Germline V lookup: CDR1 MDHEN, CDR2 SYDVKM. The length of the CDR3 is 16 residues. Trimming took 7 bases from V and 0 from J; bases not matched to a gene: 7. The CDR3 DNA reads as TGTGCCAGCACTCGGGACAGGGCGTATAGCAATCAGCCCCAGCATTTT. This encodes CASTRDRAYSNQPQHF.

This chain joins TRBV12-5 and TRBJ2-2; D may be TRBD2 (5 bases). This CDR3 comprises 15 residues. Germline CDR1 is LGHNT and CDR2 is FRNRAP. V was trimmed by 7 bases and J by 4 bases, leaving 16 bases between them. The CDR3 coding sequence is TGTGCTAGTGCCTTGACTACGGGAACCACCGGGGAGCTGTTTTTT. Its protein product is CASALTTGTTGELFF. Supplemented by reference TRBV12-5 and TRBJ2-2, the full variable domain reads DARVTQTPRHKVTEMGQEVTMRCQPILGHNTVFWYRQTMMQGLELLAYFRNRAPLDDSGMPKDRFSAEMPDATLATLKIQPSEPRDSAVYFCASALTTGTTGELFFGEGSRLTVL.

The J gene is TRBJ1-2, the V gene TRBV4-3; the D gene is possibly TRBD1 (6 bases). There are 15 residues in the CDR3. V was cut by 1 base and J by 2 bases, with 11 bases left in between. Per germline, CDR1 LGHNA and CDR2 YSLEER. The CDR3 protein is CASSQGLGANYGYTF. DNA of the CDR3: TGCGCCAGCAGCCAAGGACTGGGGGCCAACTATGGCTACACCTTC.

The chain recombines TRBV5-6 with TRBJ1-2, with TRBD1 as a possible D gene (6 bases). Per the germline V gene, CDR1 is SGHDT and CDR2 is YYEEEE. The length of the CDR3 is 12 residues. The V and J ends lost 5 bases and 7 bases respectively, with 12 bases between them. The CDR3 DNA is TGTGCCAGCAGTTATTTACAGGGTGGCTACACCTTC. Its translation is CASSYLQGGYTF.

V gene TRBV7-9 combines with J gene TRBJ1-4; D is unclear. This CDR3 is 14 amino acids long. Germline V gene sequence: CDR1 SEHNR, CDR2 FQNEAQ (reference sequence). Trimming stripped 8 bases from V and 3 bases from J, with 13 bases between. CDR3 region: CASLRVSPNEKLFF. CDR3 DNA sequence: TGTGCCAGCCTCCGGGTATCCCCTAATGAAAAACTGTTTTTT. The full variable domain, rest sourced from reference TRBV7-9 and TRBJ1-4, is DTGVSQNPRHKITKRGQNVTFRCDPISEHNRLYWYRQTLGQGPEFLTYFQNEAQLEKSRLLSDRFSAERPKGSFSTLEIQRTEQGDSAMYLCASLRVSPNEKLFFGSGTQLSVL.

V and J are TRBV6-1 and TRBJ1-2, with 8 nucleotides matching TRBD1. Per germline, CDR1 MNHNS and CDR2 SASEGT. The CDR3 consists of 15 residues. V lost 2 bases and J lost 7; bases outside the gene matches: 9. CDR3 amino acids: CASSETGTGGLGYTF. In DNA form, the CDR3 reads TGTGCCAGCAGTGAAACAGGAACAGGGGGTCTTGGCTACACCTTC.

J is TRBJ1-5 and V is TRBV19; 10 bases are shared with TRBD1. This CDR3 is 15 amino acids long. Germline V gene sequence: CDR1 LNHDA, CDR2 SQIVND (reference sequence). V lost 8 bases, J lost 6 bases, and 10 bases stayed unmatched. Written as DNA, the CDR3 is TGTGCCAGTGGGTTCGACAGGGGGCGCGGTCAGCCCCAGCATTTT. Protein product: CASGFDRGRGQPQHF.

V is TRBV28 and J is TRBJ2-5, with 7 bases matching TRBD1. Unmatched junction bases numbered 3, after V lost 2 bases and J lost 3 bases. Germline assignment: CDR1 MDHEN and CDR2 SYDVKM. The CDR3 consists of 14 residues. The CDR3 nucleotides read TGTGCCAGCAGTTTAGGCGGACAGGAAGAGACCCAGTACTTC. Its translation: CASSLGGQEETQYF. Based on the CDR3 plus reference TRBV28 and TRBJ2-5, the full variable domain is DVKVTQSSRYLVKRTGEKVFLECVQDMDHENMFWYRQDPGLGLRLIYFSYDVKMKEKGDIPEGYSVSREKKERFSLILESASTNQTSMYLCASSLGGQEETQYFGPGTRLLVL.

CDR3 nucleotides: TGCAGCGTTGGACCCTCGTCTCAGGGACAGAAACCCCATGGCTACGAGCAGTACTTC. This codes for CSVGPSSQGQKPHGYEQYF. The chain couples TRBV29-1 to TRBJ2-7; 7 bases agree with TRBD1. V trimming: 4 bases; J trimming: 3 bases; junction bases outside the gene matches: 24. The CDR3 is 19 amino acids. The germline V gene encodes CDR1 SQVTM and CDR2 ANQGSEA.

The genes are TRBV7-6 and TRBJ2-7; D call uncertain. The CDR3 contains 15 residues. Germline CDR1 reads SGHVS; CDR2 reads FNYEAQ. V shed 0 bases and J shed 1 base, with 10 bases lying between them. CDR3 amino acids: CASSLAGQPSYEQYF. The CDR3 nucleotides read TGTGCCAGCAGCTTAGCTGGGCAGCCATCCTACGAGCAGTACTTC.

This chain uses TRBV10-2 with TRBJ1-1, with a tentative D call TRBD1 (5 bases). CDR1 is WSHSY and CDR2 is SAAADI in the germline V gene. This CDR3 has 14 residues. V was pared by 6 bases and J by 6 bases, with 17 bases between. The CDR3 coding sequence is TGCGCCAGCAGCTGGGGCGCGGTTCTGTCTGAAGCTTTCTTT. This gives the protein CASSWGAVLSEAFF.

The rearrangement links TRBV7-9 to TRBJ2-1; a weak D match, TRBD2 (6 bases). The CDR3 is 16 residues long. V dropped 2 bases and J dropped 3 bases, with 14 bases sitting between them. Per germline, CDR1 SEHNR and CDR2 FQNEAQ (reference sequence). The CDR3 spells CASSLYSSGDYNEQFF. For the CDR3, the DNA is TGTGCCAGCAGCTTATATTCATCGGGGGACTACAATGAGCAGTTCTTC. The variable domain in full, completed from reference TRBV7-9 and TRBJ2-1, reads DTGVSQNPRHKITKRGQNVTFRCDPISEHNRLYWYRQTLGQGPEFLTYFQNEAQLEKSRLLSDRFSAERPKGSFSTLEIQRTEQGDSAMYLCASSLYSSGDYNEQFFGPGTRLTVL.

The chain employs TRBV4-2 and TRBJ2-1, with 10 bases identical to TRBD1. The germline CDR1 and CDR2 sequences are LGHNA and YNFKEQ. With V trimmed by 4 bases and J by 6 bases, 9 bases remained unmatched. The CDR3 is 16 amino acids. DNA for the CDR3: TGTGCCAGCAGCCTAAACCGGGACAGGGGTGGCAATGAGCAGTTCTTC. It specifies CASSLNRDRGGNEQFF.

CDR3 residues: CASSLDRYNEQFF. The CDR3 DNA reads as TGCGCCAGCAGCTTGGACAGATACAATGAGCAGTTCTTC. The genes are TRBV5-1 and TRBJ2-1; D remains ambiguous. Germline values: CDR1 SGHRS, CDR2 YFSETQ. The CDR3 is made up of 13 amino acids. V lost 0 bases, J lost 4 bases, and 5 bases lay in between.

The chain recombines TRBV5-1 with TRBJ1-2, with D maybe TRBD1 (5 bases). There are 17 residues in the CDR3. Germline CDR1 SGHRS, CDR2 YFSETQ. V dropped 2 bases and J dropped 6 bases, with 23 bases sitting between them. CDR3 in amino acids: CASSFGDLRVPAHGYTF. The CDR3 DNA is TGCGCCAGCAGCTTTGGGGATCTCAGGGTACCCGCCCATGGCTACACCTTC.

The genes are TRBV20-1 and TRBJ2-3; TRBD2 agrees at 10 bases. The CDR3 extends over 16 amino acids. The germline CDR1 and CDR2 sequences are DFQATT and SNEGSKA (reference sequence). Trimming removed 3 bases from V and 4 bases from J; junction bases left unmatched: 10. CDR3 DNA: TGCAGTGCTAGTTCCCGGACTAGCGGCGGATCAGATACGCAGTATTTT. It encodes CSASSRTSGGSDTQYF.

The V call is TRBV6-2 or TRBV6-3, the J call TRBJ1-5, with D possibly matching TRBD1 (6 bases). Trimming took 5 bases from V and 2 from J, leaving 25 bases between them. The CDR3 spans 19 residues. In germline, CDR1 is MNHEY, CDR2 SVGEGT. The chain's CDR3 is CASSLLDFQGQTGNQPQHF. CDR3 in DNA: TGTGCCAGCAGTCTACTCGACTTCCAAGGACAGACGGGCAATCAGCCCCAGCATTTT.

V and J are TRBV16 and TRBJ2-3, with D unresolved. V dropped 2 bases and J dropped 3 bases, with 3 bases sitting between them. The germline CDR1 and CDR2 sequences are KGHSY and FQNENV. The CDR3 covers 12 residues. The CDR3 nucleotides read TGTGCCAGCAGCCAAGCGACAGATACGCAGTATTTT. This encodes CASSQATDTQYF.

This clone was seen a few times. The chain combines TRBV28 with TRBJ1-3; D is uncertain. The germline gives CDR1 MDHEN, CDR2 SYDVKM. CDR3 length equals 12 residues. V was clipped by 8 bases and J by 0 bases, with 5 bases between them. Here the CDR3 reads CASAVSGNTIYF. Written as DNA, the CDR3 is TGTGCCAGCGCGGTCTCTGGAAACACCATATATTTT.

The chain carries TRBV13 and TRBJ1-1; 10 bases match TRBD1. Germline assignment: CDR1 PRHDT and CDR2 FYEKMQ (reference sequence). This CDR3 comprises 15 residues. With V trimmed by 5 bases and J by 4 bases, 7 bases remained unmatched. The CDR3 coding sequence is TGTGCCAGCAGCCCCCGGGACAGGGGACCCACTGAAGCTTTCTTT. Its protein is CASSPRDRGPTEAFF. The whole variable domain, filled in from reference TRBV13 and TRBJ1-1, reads AAGVIQSPRHLIKEKRETATLKCYPIPRHDTVYWYQQGPGQDPQFLISFYEKMQSDKGSIPDRFSAQQFSDYHSELNMSSLELGDSALYFCASSPRDRGPTEAFFGQGTRLTVV.